These T cell receptor beta chains were read from a single sample in a study of shared clonotypes between healthy human individuals. The protocol was immunoSEQ multiplex PCR, while the TCRdb copy is restricted to in-frame clones and leaves out a portion. The sample carries roughly 2.1 million clones, about 92% recorded once. The sample taken for sequencing was naive CD8+ T cells from PBMCs. The receptors originated from a young man in good health. Some clones in this sample may be carry-over from other donors' samples. Both conserved end residues are part of each CDR3.

j_gene: TRBJ2-2
v_gene: TRBV7-9
len: 15
CDR3aa: CASSRMTANTGELFF

j_gene: TRBJ1-5
v_gene: TRBV28
len: 16
CDR3aa: CASSLFQGLSNQPQHF

j_gene: TRBJ1-3
v_gene: TRBV2
len: 14
CDR3aa: CASSEARVGNTIYF

j_gene: TRBJ2-1
v_gene: TRBV4-3
len: 16
CDR3aa: CASSPSPPTGLNEQFF

j_gene: TRBJ2-3
v_gene: TRBV5-6
len: 16
CDR3aa: CASSLAAGSGRSTQYF

j_gene: TRBJ2-2
v_gene: TRBV27
len: 17
CDR3aa: CASSQPRWGRGTGELFF

j_gene: TRBJ2-7
v_gene: TRBV7-8
len: 17
CDR3aa: CASSQKPAILTSYEQYF

j_gene: TRBJ1-2
v_gene: TRBV2
len: 12
CDR3aa: CASSEGVRGYTF

j_gene: TRBJ2-7
v_gene: TRBV7-9
len: 16
CDR3aa: CASSPSGPPRFYEQYF

j_gene: TRBJ1-1
v_gene: TRBV5-4
len: 15
CDR3aa: CASSLEPLVNTEAFF

j_gene: TRBJ2-7
v_gene: TRBV6-4
len: 12
CDR3aa: CASSDSSGTAYF

j_gene: TRBJ2-7
v_gene: TRBV4-1
len: 17
CDR3aa: CASSQVFERQGDYEQYF

j_gene: TRBJ2-7
v_gene: TRBV27
len: 16
CDR3aa: CASSLSPGTGTYEQYF

j_gene: TRBJ2-7
v_gene: TRBV27
len: 16
CDR3aa: CASSPGQGASGYEQYF

j_gene: TRBJ1-2
v_gene: TRBV29-1
len: 12
CDR3aa: CSVEGGSYGYTF

j_gene: TRBJ1-4
v_gene: TRBV6-5
len: 15
CDR3aa: CASSYSGTGNEKLFF

j_gene: TRBJ1-4
v_gene: TRBV4-1
len: 14
CDR3aa: CASSQDHVGEKLFF

j_gene: NA
v_gene: TRBV18
len: 16
CDR3aa: CASSSPGQGNPYEQYF

j_gene: TRBJ1-5
v_gene: TRBV9
len: 14
CDR3aa: CASSEGTIGQPQHF

j_gene: TRBJ2-7
v_gene: TRBV9
len: 14
CDR3aa: CASRAGQFSYEQYF

j_gene: TRBJ1-3
v_gene: TRBV4-2
len: 17
CDR3aa: CASSQEVDRSSGNTIYF

j_gene: TRBJ2-7
v_gene: TRBV7-9
len: 14
CDR3aa: CASSPPSGPYEQYF

j_gene: TRBJ2-7
v_gene: TRBV2
len: 14
CDR3aa: CASSLAGGTYEQYF